This T cell receptor (beta chain) came from a study of human T cells and chemical hapten exposure. General study findings and limits: With alopecia, donors may have immune responses unlike healthy people's.

Using its own MiXCR run on the RACE reads, TCRdb lists one record per CDR3 protein. The table lists about 54,000 distinct CDR3 sequences, 9.5% to 10% of them singletons. The V gene's germline CDR1 is MNHNY and CDR2 SVGAGI (reference sequence). This CDR3 contains 15 residues. V lost 2 bases and J 2 bases, leaving 12 bases between the germline ends. A few counts support this clonotype. Its matching antigen is unknown. Specified time point: patch test 2, 6 weeks after DPC sensitization. Regarding treatment: therapeutic diphenylcyclopropenone sensitization with weekly scalp DPC. The sequence was collected from a woman aged 45-60 years with alopecia areata. Some clones in this sample may be carry-over from other donors' samples. The sequencing used whole blood, collected in connection with sensitization to the hapten diphenylcyclopropenone (DPC). This sequence joins TRBV6-6 and TRBJ1-2; no clear D. DNA of the CDR3: TGTGCCAGCAGTTACCAAGCGGAAATAAACTATGGCTACACCTTC. Translation: CASSYQAEINYGYTF.